This TCR beta chain is from a study of beta chain features in type 1 diabetes. Germline values: CDR1 LNHDA, CDR2 SQIVND (reference sequence). This CDR3 region has 15 residues. V lost 3 bases to trimming and J lost 6 bases; unmatched junction nucleotides: 6. This clone came up a few times. Its antigen remains unidentified. The sequenced template was cDNA made from the entire isolated RNA. Assay: immunoSEQ multiplex PCR; the TCRdb copy retains only in-frame clones and omits some. The table lists around 250,000 clones, around 14% of them singletons. Regarding the study as a whole: Insertions were fewer and deletions more numerous at VDJ junctions in type 1 diabetes patients. Significant though moderate, a shortening of TCRB CDR3s appeared in all four CD4+ subsets of Type 1 diabetes patients.

V gene TRBV19 combines with J gene TRBJ1-5, with 9 bases matching TRBD1. The source of this sequence is a man aged 25 to 45 with type 1 diabetes. Material for sequencing was naive CD4+ T cells from blood. The CDR3 reads CASSILGQGGQPQHF. The CDR3 region has the DNA TGTGCCAGTAGTATCCTGGGACAGGGTGGTCAGCCCCAGCATTTT.